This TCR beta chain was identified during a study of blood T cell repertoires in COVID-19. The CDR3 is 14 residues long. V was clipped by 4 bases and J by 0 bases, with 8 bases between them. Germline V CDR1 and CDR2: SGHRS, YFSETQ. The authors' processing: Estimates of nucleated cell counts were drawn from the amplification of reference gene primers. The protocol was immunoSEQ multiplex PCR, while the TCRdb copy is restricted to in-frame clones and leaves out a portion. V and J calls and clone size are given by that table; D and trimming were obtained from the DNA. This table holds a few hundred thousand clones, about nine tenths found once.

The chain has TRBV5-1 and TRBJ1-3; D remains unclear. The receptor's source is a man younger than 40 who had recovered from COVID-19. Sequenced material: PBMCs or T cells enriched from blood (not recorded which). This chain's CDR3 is CASSPGNSGNTIYF. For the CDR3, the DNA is TGCGCCAGCAGCCCGGGGAACTCTGGAAACACCATATATTTT.